A selection of T cell receptor beta chains follows, all from one sample in a study of blood T cell repertoires in COVID-19. TCRdb keeps only in-frame clones here, not all; method: immunoSEQ multiplex PCR. Seen here are 140,000 or so clones, 84% observed once, and the top ten hold approximately 8.9%. The specimen sequenced was peripheral blood. These receptors were obtained from a man aged 25-45 years with COVID-19, enrolled during active disease. Each CDR3 is given with its conserved first and last residue. A D gene is named only where the DNA matches it firmly. The size field is filled for only some rows; it gives once, few, many or a size class.

cdr3_aa	cdr3_nt	v_call	j_call	clone_size	d_call
CASSLTGVSPLHF	TGTGCCAGCAGCTTAACAGGGGTTTCACCCCTCCACTTT	TRBV7-9	TRBJ1-6	NA	TRBD1
CASSTRAWTSYEQYF	TGTGCCAGCAGTACCAGGGCTTGGACCTCCTACGAGCAGTACTTC	TRBV27	TRBJ2-7	NA	NA
CASSLDSTDTQYF	TGTGCCAGCAGCTTAGATTCGACAGATACGCAGTATTTT	TRBV7-9	TRBJ2-3	NA	NA
CASINSGASGRTSTDTQYF	TGTGCCAGCATCAACTCAGGGGCTAGCGGGAGGACTAGCACAGATACGCAGTATTTT	TRBV7-9	TRBJ2-3	NA	TRBD2
CATGRVYGYTF	TGTGCCACCGGTCGGGTCTATGGCTACACCTTC	TRBV28	TRBJ1-2	few	NA
CASSLDWFSTSSYNEQFF	TGTGCCAGCAGCTTAGATTGGTTTTCGACTAGCTCCTACAATGAGCAGTTCTTC	TRBV7-2	TRBJ2-1	NA	NA
CASSYSYEQYF	TGTGCCAGCAGCTATAGCTACGAGCAGTACTTC	TRBV2	TRBJ2-7	NA	NA
CSASRLVFNEQYF	TGCAGTGCCAGTCGGCTAGTTTTTAACGAGCAGTACTTC	TRBV20-1	TRBJ2-7	NA	NA
CATSRDRQETQYF	TGTGCCACCAGCAGAGATCGGCAAGAGACCCAGTACTTC	TRBV15	TRBJ2-5	NA	NA
CASSQGQRNTEAFF	TGTGCCAGCAGCCAAGGACAGAGGAACACTGAAGCTTTCTTT	TRBV3-1/TRBV3-2	TRBJ1-1	NA	NA
CASRYPGQGYGYTF	TGTGCCAGCAGATATCCGGGACAGGGGTACGGCTACACCTTC	TRBV6-5	TRBJ1-2	once	TRBD1
CASSYSGSSYEQYF	TGTGCCAGCAGTTACAGCGGGAGCTCCTACGAGCAGTACTTC	TRBV27	TRBJ2-7	NA	TRBD2
CASSFAPTHGYF	TGTGCCAGCAGTTTTGCGCCAACTCACGGGTACTTC	TRBV12-3/TRBV12-4	TRBJ2-7	once	NA
CATRSSGSPYNEQFF	TGTGCCACCAGGAGTAGCGGGAGTCCCTACAATGAGCAGTTCTTC	TRBV24-1	TRBJ2-1	NA	TRBD2
CASSPDFYSSYNEQFF	TGTGCCAGCAGCCCAGACTTTTACAGCTCCTACAATGAGCAGTTCTTC	TRBV14	TRBJ2-1	NA	NA
CASSPDTGGNEKLFF	TGTGCCAGCTCACCAGATACAGGCGGTAATGAAAAACTGTTTTTT	TRBV18	TRBJ1-4	NA	NA
CASTDRGVKQPQHF	TGTGCCAGCACCGACAGGGGAGTAAAACAGCCCCAGCATTTT	TRBV6-5	TRBJ1-5	once	TRBD1
CASSLRGSQDTIYF	TGTGCCAGCAGTTTAAGGGGGTCCCAGGACACCATATATTTT	TRBV28	TRBJ1-3	NA	NA
CASSPGLAFSSDNEQFF	TGTGCCAGCAGCCCTGGACTAGCCTTTAGTAGCGACAATGAGCAGTTCTTC	TRBV11-2	TRBJ2-1	NA	TRBD2
CASSSSTGTQNYGYTF	TGTGCCAGCAGCTCCTCGACAGGGACCCAAAACTATGGCTACACCTTC	TRBV7-3	TRBJ1-2	NA	TRBD1
CASSRGGASETQYF	TGTGCCAGCAGCCGGGGGGGGGCCAGCGAGACCCAGTACTTC	TRBV5-4	TRBJ2-5	NA	TRBD2
CASSLSDGGWVEQYF	TGTGCCAGCAGTTTATCGGACGGGGGTTGGGTCGAGCAGTACTTC	TRBV28	TRBJ2-7	NA	NA
CSVEEMQGALDTQYF	TGCAGCGTTGAAGAAATGCAGGGGGCTTTAGATACGCAGTATTTT	TRBV29-1	TRBJ2-3	NA	TRBD1
CASSYSFQAVPYEQYF	TGTGCCAGCAGTTACTCTTTCCAGGCCGTGCCCTACGAGCAGTACTTC	TRBV6-5	TRBJ2-7	NA	NA
CASSIGSGRLGALGETQYF	TGTGCCAGCAGCATCGGTAGCGGGAGATTGGGTGCGTTGGGAGAGACCCAGTACTTC	TRBV21-1	TRBJ2-5	NA	NA
CASSLEQGAHEQYF	TGTGCCAGCAGCTTGGAACAGGGGGCCCACGAGCAGTACTTC	TRBV7-9	TRBJ2-7	NA	TRBD1
CASRSAGAEKNYGYTF	TGTGCCAGCAGGTCCGCGGGTGCAGAGAAGAACTATGGCTACACCTTC	TRBV28	TRBJ1-2	few	NA
CASSLTGRKETQYF	TGTGCTAGCTCTTTGACTGGTCGGAAAGAGACCCAGTACTTC	TRBV7-7	TRBJ2-5	NA	NA
CAISDPVFSNYGYTF	TGTGCCATCAGTGATCCAGTCTTTTCTAACTATGGCTACACCTTC	TRBV10-3	TRBJ1-2	NA	NA
CASREKQYRDRQETQYF	TGTGCCAGCAGGGAAAAACAGTACCGGGACAGGCAAGAGACCCAGTACTTC	TRBV5-8	TRBJ2-5	NA	TRBD1
CGASWVYGYTF	TGTGGGGCGAGTTGGGTCTATGGCTACACCTTC	TRBV6-9	TRBJ1-2	NA	NA
CASSLQGMGNSPLHF	TGTGCCAGCAGCTTACAGGGGATGGGGAATTCACCCCTCCACTTT	TRBV7-2	TRBJ1-6	few	NA
CASSLVAGETQYF	TGTGCCAGCAGCTTAGTAGCCGGGGAGACCCAGTACTTC	TRBV11-3	TRBJ2-5	NA	NA
CASSRDSYSGNTIYF	TGTGCCAGCAGCCGGGACAGCTACTCTGGAAACACCATATATTTT	TRBV5-8	TRBJ1-3	NA	TRBD1
CATSDSRTGLSNQPQHF	TGTGCCACCAGTGATTCCCGGACAGGGCTTAGCAATCAGCCCCAGCATTTT	TRBV24-1	TRBJ1-5	once	TRBD1
CASSLLGGGSYEQYF	TGTGCCAGCAGCCTCTTGGGAGGGGGCTCCTACGAGCAGTACTTC	TRBV28	TRBJ2-7	few	NA
CASSPSGYGYTF	TGTGCCAGCTCACCGTCAGGCTATGGCTACACCTTC	TRBV18	TRBJ1-2	NA	NA
CASSVTGENQPQHF	TGTGCCAGCAGTGTTACAGGGGAAAATCAGCCCCAGCATTTT	TRBV28	TRBJ1-5	NA	TRBD1
CASSFSAGGETQYF	TGTGCCAGCAGCTTCAGTGCGGGAGGGGAGACCCAGTACTTC	TRBV7-2	TRBJ2-5	NA	TRBD2
CATSRERGEGTEAFF	TGTGCCACCAGCAGGGAACGGGGAGAGGGCACTGAAGCTTTCTTT	TRBV15	TRBJ1-1	NA	NA
CASSFFHGPGELFF	TGTGCCAGCAGCTTCTTCCATGGGCCCGGGGAGCTGTTTTTT	TRBV11-2	TRBJ2-2	NA	NA
CSILGHEPSYEQYF	TGCAGCATATTGGGACACGAGCCTTCCTACGAGCAGTACTTC	TRBV29-1	TRBJ2-7	few	NA
CASSYQPSGRRGSYNEQFF	TGTGCCAGCAGTTACCAGCCTAGCGGGAGGAGGGGCTCCTACAATGAGCAGTTCTTC	TRBV6-2/TRBV6-3	TRBJ2-1	NA	TRBD2
CASSRGADSYYEQYF	TGTGCCAGCTCACGGGGAGCTGATAGCTACTACGAGCAGTACTTC	TRBV18	TRBJ2-7	NA	NA
CASSEYQTLARHEQYF	TGTGCCAGCAGTGAATATCAGACACTAGCGAGGCACGAGCAGTACTTC	TRBV25-1	TRBJ2-7	NA	TRBD2
CASSASRDIGSNYGYTF	TGTGCCAGCAGCGCCTCCCGGGACATCGGATCCAACTATGGCTACACCTTC	TRBV9	TRBJ1-2	NA	NA
CASSWGTGGYEQYF	TGTGCCAGCAGCTGGGGGACAGGTGGCTACGAGCAGTACTTC	TRBV11-2	TRBJ2-7	NA	TRBD1
CASSDSSGYEQYF	TGTGCCAGCAGTGACTCTAGCGGTTACGAGCAGTACTTC	TRBV28	TRBJ2-7	NA	TRBD2
CASSLAAGESYEQYF	TGTGCCAGCAGCTTAGCAGCGGGAGAGTCCTACGAGCAGTACTTC	TRBV7-6	TRBJ2-7	NA	TRBD2
CASSSTSGPNTGELFF	TGCGCCAGCAGCTCTACTAGCGGACCGAACACCGGGGAGCTGTTTTTT	TRBV5-1	TRBJ2-2	few	TRBD2
CASSLEDRGGELFF	TGTGCCAGCAGCTTGGAGGACAGGGGCGGGGAGCTGTTTTTT	TRBV5-5	TRBJ2-2	NA	TRBD1
CASQTSSGELFF	TGTGCCAGCCAGACTAGCTCCGGGGAGCTGTTTTTT	TRBV9	TRBJ2-2	NA	TRBD2
CASTLTGPTDTQYF	TGTGCCAGCACTCTGACAGGACCCACAGATACGCAGTATTTT	TRBV28	TRBJ2-3	NA	NA